This T cell receptor (beta chain) was profiled in a study of CD8+ T cells in alopecia areata. Germline V gene sequence: CDR1 MNHNY, CDR2 SVGAGI (reference sequence). The CDR3 sequence is 12 residues long. The V end lost 3 bases, the J end lost 7 bases, and 7 bases lay between the germline ends. This clone was detected once. The antigen is undetermined. Study results and caveats: For lesional scalp, especially alopecia totalis/universalis, clonality was higher than in normal scalp. Scalp samples also yield sequences from resident alphabeta T cells of normal skin.

RNA was isolated and reverse transcribed to cDNA, the sequencing template. Method: immunoSEQ multiplex PCR; TCRdb's copy keeps in-frame clones and lacks some. The sample lists 200,000 to 250,000 clones; 56% were seen once. The chain links TRBV6-6 to TRBJ1-5; D is uncertain. The clonotype comes from a human donor in good health. Input material: CD8+ T cells sorted from blood. The CDR3 loop reads CASSYKIQPQHF. CDR3 in DNA: TGTGCCAGCAGTTATAAGATCCAGCCCCAGCATTTT.